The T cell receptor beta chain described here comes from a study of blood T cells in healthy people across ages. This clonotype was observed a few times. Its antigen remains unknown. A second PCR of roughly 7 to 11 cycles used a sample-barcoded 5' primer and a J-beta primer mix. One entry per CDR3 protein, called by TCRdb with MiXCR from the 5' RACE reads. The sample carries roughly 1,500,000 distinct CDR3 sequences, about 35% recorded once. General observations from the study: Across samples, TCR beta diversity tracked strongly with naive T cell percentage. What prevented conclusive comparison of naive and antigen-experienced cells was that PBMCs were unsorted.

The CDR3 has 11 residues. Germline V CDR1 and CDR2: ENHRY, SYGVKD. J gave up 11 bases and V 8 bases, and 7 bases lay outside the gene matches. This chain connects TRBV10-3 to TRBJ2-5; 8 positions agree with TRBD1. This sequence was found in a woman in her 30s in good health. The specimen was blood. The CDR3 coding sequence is TGTGCCATCGGACAGGGTGGAGAGCAGTACTTC. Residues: CAIGQGGEQYF.